This TCR beta chain originates from a study of long-term antiretroviral therapy in people with HIV. Study summary: Of all samples, the earliest predate the 2015 immediate-ART recommendation by about a decade.

The germline V gene has CDR1 LGHNA and CDR2 YSLEER. V was pared by 0 bases and J by 3 bases, with 15 bases between. This CDR3 spans 17 amino acids. Version v3.0 of the immunoSEQ assay was performed at survey level. The repertoire was sequenced with immunoSEQ multiplex PCR; TCRdb's copy has only in-frame clones and lacks some. The sample lists more than 35,000 clones, 86% occurring once. Details on this clone: Its antigen remains unknown.

Study-level findings and limits: Dominating the repertoire at all time points were the clones that expanded before ART.

The sequence came from a woman between 18 and 29 years old with HIV. The material sequenced was unsorted PBMCs, taken just before starting antiretroviral therapy. The chain is built from TRBV4-3 and TRBJ1-5; D is possibly TRBD1 (6 bases). CDR3 loop: CASSQDPGQGINQPQHF. CDR3 nucleotides: TGCGCCAGCAGCCAAGATCCGGGTCAGGGGATCAATCAGCCCCAGCATTTT.